The 2 T cell receptor beta chains listed next were all sequenced from one sample in a study of cytomegalovirus exposure and HLA in healthy donors. The PCR was carried out with 60 Vbeta primers and 13 Jbeta primers. Measured with immunoSEQ multiplex PCR; TCRdb has only the in-frame clones, and not every one. Of 200,000 to 250,000 clones in the sample, 83% were seen once. Sequences were obtained from PBMCs. The receptor set was obtained from a girl aged 5 to 17 in good health and CMV-seronegative.

This clone was picked up a small number of times. The rearrangement joins TRBV4-3 to TRBJ2-3, with D perhaps matching TRBD2 (5 bases). Germline values: CDR1 LGHNA, CDR2 YSLEER. This CDR3 comprises 14 residues. With 0 bases removed from V and 5 bases from J, the gap between germline ends came to 9 bases. CDR3 sequence reads: CASSQDRGRDTQYF. DNA for the CDR3: TGCGCCAGCAGCCAAGATCGAGGGAGAGATACGCAGTATTTT.

J is TRBJ1-4 and V is TRBV5-8; 8 bases are shared with TRBD1. J lost 8 bases, V lost 4 bases, and 7 bases had no gene match. CDR3 length: 14 amino acids. Germline V CDR1 and CDR2: SGHTS, YDEGEE. The CDR3 nucleotides read TGTGCCAGCAGCGGGGACAGGTTGCGGGAAAAACTGTTTTTT. Protein sequence: CASSGDRLREKLFF.